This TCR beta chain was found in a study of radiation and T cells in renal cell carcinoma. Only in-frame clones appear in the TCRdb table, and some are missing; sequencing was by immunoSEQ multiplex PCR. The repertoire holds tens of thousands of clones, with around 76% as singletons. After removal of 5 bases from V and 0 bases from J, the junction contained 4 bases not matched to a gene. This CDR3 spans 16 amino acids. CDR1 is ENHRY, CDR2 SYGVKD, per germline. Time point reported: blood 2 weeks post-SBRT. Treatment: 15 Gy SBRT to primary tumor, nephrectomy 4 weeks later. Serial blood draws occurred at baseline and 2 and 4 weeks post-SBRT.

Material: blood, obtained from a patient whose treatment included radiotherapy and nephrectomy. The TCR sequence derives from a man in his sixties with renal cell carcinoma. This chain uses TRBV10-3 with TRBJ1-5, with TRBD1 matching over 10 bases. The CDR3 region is CAISPGTGASNQPQHF. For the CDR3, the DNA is TGTGCCATCAGTCCCGGGACAGGGGCTAGCAATCAGCCCCAGCATTTT.